A single count supports the clone carrying this T cell receptor beta chain. The antigen remains unidentified. Profiling relied on immunoSEQ multiplex PCR, and the TCRdb table lists in-frame clones only, not all of them. The table includes about 86,000 clones, approximately 89% detected once. The data belong to a study of T cell responses to AZD1222 COVID-19 vaccine. The study, taken as a whole, reports: None of the repertoires were sampled until the peak T cell response had passed.

Trimming took 7 bases from V and 3 from J, leaving 12 bases between them. Germline CDR1 and CDR2: LNHDA and SQIVND (reference sequence). CDR3 size: 14 residues. This chain joins TRBV19 and TRBJ2-2; possible D gene TRBD2, 6 bases. The sequence was obtained from an adult in good health. The sample in question was peripheral blood, obtained on day 0 of AZD1222 vaccination. The CDR3 DNA reads as TGTGCCAGTATGGCACGGAGGGACACCGGGGAGCTGTTTTTT. Its translation is CASMARRDTGELFF. Filled out from reference TRBV19 and TRBJ2-2, the complete variable domain reads DGGITQSPKYLFRKEGQNVTLSCEQNLNHDAMYWYRQDPGQGLRLIYYSQIVNDFQKGDIAEGYSVSREKKESFPLTVTSAQKNPTAFYLCASMARRDTGELFFGEGSRLTVL.